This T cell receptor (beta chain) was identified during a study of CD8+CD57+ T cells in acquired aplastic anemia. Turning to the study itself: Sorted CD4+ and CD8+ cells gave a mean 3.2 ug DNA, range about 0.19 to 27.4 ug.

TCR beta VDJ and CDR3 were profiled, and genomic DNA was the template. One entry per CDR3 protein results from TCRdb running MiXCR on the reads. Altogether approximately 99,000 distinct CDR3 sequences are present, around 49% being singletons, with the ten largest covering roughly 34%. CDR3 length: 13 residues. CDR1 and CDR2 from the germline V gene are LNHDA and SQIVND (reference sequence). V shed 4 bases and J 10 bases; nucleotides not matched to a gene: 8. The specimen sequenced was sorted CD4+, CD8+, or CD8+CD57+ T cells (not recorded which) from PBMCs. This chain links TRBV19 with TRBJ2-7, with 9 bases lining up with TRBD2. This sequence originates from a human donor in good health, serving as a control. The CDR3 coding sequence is TGTGCCAGTAGTAGGGCGACTAGCGGAGAACAGTACTTC. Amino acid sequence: CASSRATSGEQYF. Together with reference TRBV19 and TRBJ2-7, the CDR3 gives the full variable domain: DGGITQSPKYLFRKEGQNVTLSCEQNLNHDAMYWYRQDPGQGLRLIYYSQIVNDFQKGDIAEGYSVSREKKESFPLTVTSAQKNPTAFYLCASSRATSGEQYFGPGTRLTVT.